This TCR beta chain stems from a study of control samples from healthy donors and cancer patients. The V segment lost 5 bases and the J segment 8 bases; nucleotides outside the gene matches: 11. Per germline, CDR1 WSHSY and CDR2 SAAADI. The CDR3 spans 16 residues. Sequenced by immunoSEQ multiplex PCR; TCRdb stores in-frame clones only, minus some. The top ten clones hold 9.5% of a sample with some 76,000 clones, around 90% of them seen once. The clonotype originates from a woman aged 45-65 years with colorectal cancer. Sequencing was carried out using PBMCs. The rearrangement uses TRBV10-2 and TRBJ1-6; 8 bases are a match to TRBD1. CDR3 nucleotide sequence: TGCGCCAGCAGTTACAGGGGGAAAAAGGGTGATTCACCCCTCCACTTT. It yields the protein CASSYRGKKGDSPLHF.